The 27 T cell receptor beta chains listed next were all sequenced from one sample in a study of blood T cell repertoires in COVID-19. This table comes from immunoSEQ multiplex PCR, and its TCRdb copy is limited to in-frame clones, with some not included. The sample records roughly 410,000 clones, roughly 86% being singletons. Sequences were obtained from peripheral blood. Receptors were obtained from an older woman with COVID-19, enrolled during active disease.

The chain has TRBV3-1 (or the pseudogene TRBV3-2) and TRBJ2-3; 8 bases are a match to TRBD2. Per germline, CDR1 LGHDT and CDR2 YNNKEL (reference sequence). The CDR3 is made up of 17 amino acids. The V gene end was trimmed by 0 bases and the J gene end by 1 base; junction bases not matched to a gene: 6. The CDR3 coding sequence is TGTGCCAGCAGCCAAGAACGCCTAGCGGGCCGCACAGATACGCAGTATTTT. This gives the protein CASSQERLAGRTDTQYF.

V usage is TRBV6-5 and J usage is TRBJ2-3, with D tentatively TRBD1 (6 bases). This CDR3 region has 16 residues. V was pared by 4 bases and J by 0 bases, with 14 bases between. Germline V gene data show CDR1 as MNHEY and CDR2 as SVGAGI. CDR3 sequence (DNA): TGTGCCAGCAGTTTGGACAGACCCTCTAGCACAGATACGCAGTATTTT. It translates to CASSLDRPSSTDTQYF.

The chain has TRBV30 and TRBJ2-1; D is possibly TRBD2 (6 bases). The V end lost 1 base, the J end lost 10 bases, and 8 bases lay between the germline ends. The germline CDR1 and CDR2 sequences are GTSNPN and SVGIG (reference sequence). CDR3 size: 11 residues. CDR3 in DNA: TGTGCCTGGAGTGCCCTAGCGGAGCAGTTCTTC. It translates to CAWSALAEQFF.

A single count supports this clone. This chain joins TRBV11-1 and TRBJ2-7, with 8 bases identical to TRBD1. The CDR3 runs 13 residues. V shed 4 bases and J 7 bases; nucleotides not matched to a gene: 6. The germline CDR1 and CDR2 sequences are SGHAT and FQDESV (reference sequence). The CDR3 reads CASSSDRAGEQYF. The CDR3 DNA reads TGTGCCAGCAGCTCGGACAGGGCTGGAGAGCAGTACTTC.

A single count supports this clone. The genes are TRBV3-1 (or the pseudogene TRBV3-2) and TRBJ2-2; 8 bases agree with TRBD2. CDR1 and CDR2 from the germline V gene are LGHDT and YNNKEL (reference sequence). V trimming: 7 bases; J trimming: 7 bases; junction bases outside the gene matches: 11. This CDR3 contains 15 residues. CDR3 DNA sequence: TGTGCCAGCAAGCCTCTCCACGGGGGGGTCGGGGAGCTGTTTTTT. Translating it yields CASKPLHGGVGELFF.

The V call is TRBV9, the J call TRBJ2-5, with 9 bases fitting TRBD1. This CDR3 spans 16 amino acids. V dropped 3 bases and J dropped 10; count of bases not matched to a gene: 16. The germline CDR1 and CDR2 sequences are SGDLS and YYNGEE. The CDR3: CASSAGQGILRRVQYF. The CDR3 bases are TGTGCCAGCAGCGCAGGACAGGGGATACTCCGGAGGGTCCAGTACTTC.

The chain combines TRBV6-6 with TRBJ2-4; possible D gene TRBD1, 5 bases. From germline, CDR1 is MNHNY and CDR2 SVGAGI (reference sequence). Trimming stripped 5 bases from V and 6 bases from J, with 14 bases between. This CDR3 region has 14 residues. CDR3 amino acids: CASSVDGQGNIQYF. CDR3 coding DNA: TGTGCCAGCAGTGTCGATGGGCAGGGAAACATTCAGTACTTC.

V usage is TRBV27 and J usage is TRBJ2-3; D is undetermined. The germline CDR1 and CDR2 sequences are MNHEY and SMNVEV (reference sequence). V was cut by 5 bases and J by 2 bases, with 8 bases left in between. There are 13 residues in the CDR3. DNA of the CDR3: TGTGCCAGCAGTATGCGGCCCACAGATACGCAGTATTTT. This gives the protein CASSMRPTDTQYF.

The V and J genes are TRBV20-1 and TRBJ1-1; no clear D gene. Germline assignment: CDR1 DFQATT and CDR2 SNEGSKA (reference sequence). Trimming removed 3 bases from V and 5 bases from J, with 13 bases in between. CDR3 size: 13 residues. CDR3 coding DNA: TGCAGTGCTAGTCGGGGAGTTAGGACTGAAGCTTTCTTT. It yields the protein CSASRGVRTEAFF.

This chain links TRBV5-1 with TRBJ1-4; 9 nucleotides line up with TRBD1. The CDR3 consists of 14 residues. J lost 8 bases, V lost 6 bases, and 8 bases had no gene match. Germline CDR1 is SGHRS and CDR2 is YFSETQ. The CDR3 protein is CASTRTGEGEKLFF. The CDR3 DNA follows: TGCGCCAGCACCCGGACAGGGGAGGGAGAAAAACTGTTTTTT.

The chain links TRBV10-3 to TRBJ1-2; a weak D match, TRBD1 (5 bases). From germline, CDR1 is ENHRY and CDR2 SYGVKD. The CDR3 length is 17 residues. V shed 2 bases and J shed 3 bases, with 19 bases lying between them. The CDR3 is CAISEPGGVGEDYGYTF. CDR3 sequence (DNA): TGTGCCATCAGTGAGCCCGGGGGGGTAGGGGAGGACTATGGCTACACCTTC.

J is TRBJ2-1 and V is TRBV19; D is possibly TRBD2 (6 bases). The V gene's germline CDR1 is LNHDA and CDR2 SQIVND (reference sequence). This CDR3 has 16 residues. The V end lost 4 bases, the J end lost 1 base, and 14 bases lay between the germline ends. The chain's CDR3 is CASSRIGGASYNEQFF. The DNA for the CDR3 is TGTGCCAGTAGTAGGATCGGAGGGGCTTCCTACAATGAGCAGTTCTTC.

DNA for the CDR3: TGCGCCAGCAGCCTGAGGGCGGGGAACACCGGGGAGCTGTTTTTT. Its translation is CASSLRAGNTGELFF. This chain links TRBV5-1 with TRBJ2-2, with a possible D match to TRBD2 (5 bases). The V end lost 4 bases, the J end lost 1 base, and 11 bases lay between the germline ends. The germline V gene has CDR1 SGHRS and CDR2 YFSETQ. CDR3 length: 15 residues. The variable domain in full, with the rest retrieved from reference TRBV5-1 and TRBJ2-2, is KAGVTQTPRYLIKTRGQQVTLSCSPISGHRSVSWYQQTPGQGLQFLFEYFSETQRNKGNFPGRFSGRQFSNSRSEMNVSTLELGDSALYLCASSLRAGNTGELFFGEGSRLTVL.

CDR3 loop: CASSPGQVSGNTIYF. The CDR3 region has the DNA TGTGCCAGCTCACCCGGACAGGTCTCTGGAAACACCATATATTTT. V usage is TRBV18 and J usage is TRBJ1-3, with TRBD1 matching 7 bases. The CDR3 length is 15 residues. Germline trimming cut 3 bases from V and 0 bases from J; bases unmatched to any gene: 2. Germline V gives CDR1 KGHSH, CDR2 LQKENI. The whole variable domain, filled in from reference TRBV18 and TRBJ1-3, reads NAGVMQNPRHLVRRRGQEARLRCSPMKGHSHVYWYRQLPEEGLKFMVYLQKENIIDESGMPKERFSAEFPKEGPSILRIQQVVRGDSAAYFCASSPGQVSGNTIYFGEGSWLTVV.

The V and J genes are TRBV13 and TRBJ2-6, with a tentative D call TRBD1 (5 bases). The CDR3 length is 20 residues. Looked up from germline, CDR1 is PRHDT and CDR2 is FYEKMQ (reference sequence). The V end was cut by 5 bases, the J end by 0 bases, with 23 bases between. CDR3 region: CASSRNLEGALGSGANVLTF. CDR3 nucleotide sequence: TGTGCCAGCAGCCGCAATCTAGAAGGGGCGCTGGGCTCTGGGGCCAACGTCCTGACTTTC.

Remarks on this clone: The sample carries other DNA sequences with the same CDR3. The V call is TRBV20-1, the J call TRBJ1-1, with D unclear. Trimming cost V 6 bases and J 1 base, with 6 bases left between them. The CDR3 length is 11 residues. The germline V gene encodes CDR1 DFQATT and CDR2 SNEGSKA (reference sequence). This CDR3 is CSASGNTEAFF. The CDR3 DNA sequence: TGCAGTGCCTCAGGGAACACTGAAGCTTTCTTT.

V gene TRBV12-3 or TRBV12-4 combines with J gene TRBJ1-2; D unclear. Trimming shortened V by 1 base and J by 6 bases, and 6 bases separated the two germline ends. This CDR3 is built from 12 residues. This CDR3 reads CASSLVRDGYTF. CDR3 sequence (DNA): TGTGCCAGCAGTTTAGTACGAGATGGCTACACCTTC.

V usage is TRBV6-1 and J usage is TRBJ1-1; D is unclear. The length of the CDR3 is 12 residues. Germline V gene sequence: CDR1 MNHNS, CDR2 SASEGT. Between the trimmed V and J ends, which lost 6 bases and 5 bases, there was a span of 10 bases. The CDR3 is CASSWRRTEAFF. DNA of the CDR3: TGTGCCAGCAGCTGGAGGAGGACTGAAGCTTTCTTT.

The chain has TRBV3-1 (or the pseudogene TRBV3-2) and TRBJ1-4; 8 nucleotides line up with TRBD1. The CDR3 runs to 16 residues. Germline V lookup: CDR1 LGHDT, CDR2 YNNKEL (reference sequence). With V trimmed by 2 bases and J by 10 bases, 12 bases remained unmatched. The CDR3 sequence: CASSQNPGQGGLKLFF. DNA for the CDR3: TGTGCCAGCAGCCAAAATCCTGGACAGGGAGGACTAAAACTGTTTTTT.

V is TRBV19 and J is TRBJ2-1; weak D call: TRBD1 (5 bases). CDR3 length: 12 residues. Trimming took off 5 bases at V and 4 bases at J, with 6 bases between the two ends. Germline V gives CDR1 LNHDA, CDR2 SQIVND (reference sequence). Here the CDR3 reads CASSRQYNEQFF. The CDR3 coding sequence is TGTGCCAGTAGTCGACAGTACAATGAGCAGTTCTTC.

The chain links TRBV12-5 to TRBJ2-7; weak D call: TRBD2 (6 bases). Germline V gives CDR1 LGHNT, CDR2 FRNRAP. Trimming removed 6 bases at V and 2 bases at J, with 14 bases between. This CDR3 spans 14 amino acids. CDR3 protein: CASGASRGTYEQYF. CDR3 nucleotides: TGTGCTAGTGGCGCAAGCCGGGGGACCTACGAGCAGTACTTC.

The chain's CDR3 is CATGGTGTGQPQHF. Written as DNA, the CDR3 is TGTGCCACCGGGGGGACAGGGACCGGTCAGCCCCAGCATTTT. V usage is TRBV24-1 and J usage is TRBJ1-5; 9 nucleotides match TRBD1. Trimming cost V 9 bases and J 6 bases; bases outside gene matches: 8. Germline CDR1 is KGHDR and CDR2 is SFDVKD. There are 14 residues in the CDR3.

This rearrangement joins TRBV16 to TRBJ1-1; tentative D call: TRBD1 (5 bases). Looked up from germline, CDR1 is KGHSY and CDR2 is FQNENV. V lost 5 bases, J lost 1 base, and 14 bases lay in between. The CDR3 consists of 15 residues. CDR3 bases: TGTGCCAGCAGCGGCCTCAGGGCCCAGAACACTGAAGCTTTCTTT. Protein product: CASSGLRAQNTEAFF.

This chain uses TRBV6-5 with TRBJ2-4, with D unclear. Germline V lookup: CDR1 MNHEY, CDR2 SVGAGI. The CDR3 loop spans 16 amino acids. The V end was cut by 0 bases, the J end by 0 bases, with 9 bases between. In DNA, the CDR3 is TGTGCCAGCAGTTACTCGATGTCAGTAGCCAAAAACATTCAGTACTTC. Protein: CASSYSMSVAKNIQYF.

The DNA for the CDR3 is TGTGCCAGCAGCTCTCCCAGCGGGGGGGCGTTTTATGAGCAGTTCTTC. Translating it yields CASSSPSGGAFYEQFF. V and J are TRBV28 and TRBJ2-1; 10 bases are shared with TRBD2. The CDR3 extends over 16 amino acids. Per the germline V gene, CDR1 is MDHEN and CDR2 is SYDVKM. The V gene end was trimmed by 6 bases and the J gene end by 8 bases; junction bases not matched to a gene: 13. The variable domain in full, with the rest retrieved from reference TRBV28 and TRBJ2-1, is DVKVTQSSRYLVKRTGEKVFLECVQDMDHENMFWYRQDPGLGLRLIYFSYDVKMKEKGDIPEGYSVSREKKERFSLILESASTNQTSMYLCASSSPSGGAFYEQFFGPGTRLTVL.

The rearrangement links TRBV6-5 to TRBJ1-2; 7 positions agree with TRBD1. Germline V CDR1 and CDR2: MNHEY, SVGAGI. The ends lost 8 bases at V and 4 bases at J; junction bases unmatched: 4. The CDR3 sequence is 12 residues long. The CDR3 region is CASGDRLYGYTF. The CDR3 DNA reads TGTGCCAGCGGGGACAGACTCTATGGCTACACCTTC.

The V call is TRBV30, the J call TRBJ1-5, with unresolved D. CDR1 and CDR2 (germline): GTSNPN, SVGIG (reference sequence). V lost 8 bases and J 0 bases, leaving 11 bases between the germline ends. CDR3 length equals 13 residues. The CDR3 region has the DNA TGTGCCCTGAGCTTCGGTAGCAATCAGCCCCAGCATTTT. This encodes CALSFGSNQPQHF. Complete variable domain (other parts from reference TRBV30 and TRBJ1-5): SQTIHQWPATLVQPVGSPLSLECTVEGTSNPNLYWYRQAAGRGLQLLFYSVGIGQISSEVPQNLSASRPQDRQFILSSKKLLLSDSGFYLCALSFGSNQPQHFGDGTRLSIL.